This T cell receptor beta chain was found in a study of siplizumab effects on memory and regulatory T cells. Findings and caveats of the study: Neither a naive nor a memory phenotype was assignable to roughly 80-95% of proliferating CD4+ or CD8+ clones. Unstimulated subsets were the mapping target of only a minor fraction of alloreactive clones.

TCRdb keeps only in-frame clones here, not all; method: immunoSEQ multiplex PCR. The sample carries 100,000 or so clones, 90% to 95% recorded once. J lost 2 bases, V lost 7 bases, and 8 bases had no gene match. Germline CDR1 and CDR2: MNHEY and SMNVEV (reference sequence). The CDR3 has 15 amino acids. With respect to this clone: Its antigen is currently unknown.

The V gene is TRBV27, the J gene TRBJ1-1; TRBD1 aligns across 9 bases. The sequenced material came from non-Treg CD4+ T cells sorted from blood. This sequence was found in a human donor in good health. The CDR3 DNA follows: TGTGCCAGCACCCCCGGGACAGGGTTTAACACTGAAGCTTTCTTT. This gives the protein CASTPGTGFNTEAFF.